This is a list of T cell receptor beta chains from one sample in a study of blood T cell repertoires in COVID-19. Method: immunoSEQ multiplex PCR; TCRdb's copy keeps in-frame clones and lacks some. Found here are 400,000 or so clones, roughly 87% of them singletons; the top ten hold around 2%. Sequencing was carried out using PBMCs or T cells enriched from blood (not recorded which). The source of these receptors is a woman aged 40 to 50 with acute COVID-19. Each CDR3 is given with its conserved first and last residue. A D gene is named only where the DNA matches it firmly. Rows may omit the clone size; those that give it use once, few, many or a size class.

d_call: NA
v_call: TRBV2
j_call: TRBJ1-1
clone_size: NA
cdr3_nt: TGTGCCAGCAGCATATATGGACACGAGGCTTTCTTT
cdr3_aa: CASSIYGHEAFF

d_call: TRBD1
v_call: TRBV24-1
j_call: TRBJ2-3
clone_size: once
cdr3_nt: TGTGCCACGCAAGCAACAGGGGCGGTGACAGATACGCAGTATTTT
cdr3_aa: CATQATGAVTDTQYF

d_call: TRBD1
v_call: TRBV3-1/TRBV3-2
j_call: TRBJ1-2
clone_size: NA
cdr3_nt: TGTGCCAGCAGCCAAGTTCTCGCCCGACAGGGCGGTTGGGGCTACACCTTC
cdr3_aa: CASSQVLARQGGWGYTF

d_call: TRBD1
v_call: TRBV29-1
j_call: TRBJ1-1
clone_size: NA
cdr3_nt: TGCAGCGTTGACCGTGCGGGACAGGGGAACACTGAAGCTTTCTTT
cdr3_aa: CSVDRAGQGNTEAFF

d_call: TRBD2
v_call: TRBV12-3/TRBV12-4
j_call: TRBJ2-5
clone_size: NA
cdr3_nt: TGTGCCAGCAGCTCCCCGGGAGGGGCCCAGTACTTC
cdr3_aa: CASSSPGGAQYF

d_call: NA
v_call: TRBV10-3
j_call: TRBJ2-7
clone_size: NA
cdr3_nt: TGTGCCATCAGTTGGGGGCTAGTAGACGAGCAGTACTTC
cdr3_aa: CAISWGLVDEQYF

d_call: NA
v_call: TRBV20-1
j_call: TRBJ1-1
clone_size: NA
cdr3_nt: TGCAGTGCTAGAGATGGCGGGGAAGCTTTCTTT
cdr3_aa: CSARDGGEAFF

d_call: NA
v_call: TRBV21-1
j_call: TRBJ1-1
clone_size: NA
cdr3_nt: TGTGCCAGCACCGATGCCGACCGGGACAGAGGGGAGAACACTGAAGCTTTCTTT
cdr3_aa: CASTDADRDRGENTEAFF

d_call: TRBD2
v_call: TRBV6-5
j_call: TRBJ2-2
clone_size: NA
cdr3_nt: TGTGCCAGCAGGGGAAGCGGGGGGGCCATCGGGGAGCTGTTTTTT
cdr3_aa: CASRGSGGAIGELFF

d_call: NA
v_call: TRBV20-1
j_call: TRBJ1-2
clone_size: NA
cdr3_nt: TGCAGTGCTACCGGGAACTATGGCTACACCTTC
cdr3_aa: CSATGNYGYTF

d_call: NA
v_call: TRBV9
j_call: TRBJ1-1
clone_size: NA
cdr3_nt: TGTGCCAGCTCCAGTCGGGACACTGAAGCTTTCTTT
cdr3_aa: CASSSRDTEAFF

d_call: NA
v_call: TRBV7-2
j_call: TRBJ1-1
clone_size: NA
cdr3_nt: TGTGCCAGCAGCTACCTTACAGGGACGACTGAAGCTTTCTTT
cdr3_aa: CASSYLTGTTEAFF

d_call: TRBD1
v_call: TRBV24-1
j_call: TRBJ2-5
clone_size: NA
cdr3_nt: TGTGCCACCAGTGATCCCCGGTCGACAGGGTCGGAGACCCAGTACTTC
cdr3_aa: CATSDPRSTGSETQYF

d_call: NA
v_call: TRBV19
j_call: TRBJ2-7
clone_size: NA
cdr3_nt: TGTGCCAGTAGTAACCAGGGTGTCCACTACGAGCAGTACTTC
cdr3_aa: CASSNQGVHYEQYF

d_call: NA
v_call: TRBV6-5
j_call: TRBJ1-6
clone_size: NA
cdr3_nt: TGTGCCAGCAGTTACTCGGGGGGTTCCTATAATTCACCCCTCCACTTT
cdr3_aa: CASSYSGGSYNSPLHF

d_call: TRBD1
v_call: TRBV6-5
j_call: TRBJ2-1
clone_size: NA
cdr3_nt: TGTGCCAGCAGTTACTCGACAGGGTACTCTTACAATGAGCAGTTCTTC
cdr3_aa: CASSYSTGYSYNEQFF

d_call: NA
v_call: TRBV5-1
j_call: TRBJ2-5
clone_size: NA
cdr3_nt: TGCGCCAGCAGCCGCAGGGGGGAGCAAGAGACCCAGTACTTC
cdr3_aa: CASSRRGEQETQYF

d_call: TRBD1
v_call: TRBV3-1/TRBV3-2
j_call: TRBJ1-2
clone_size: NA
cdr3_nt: TGTGCCAGCAGCCAAGGTCTCACAGGGGGCTATGGCTACACCTTC
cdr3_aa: CASSQGLTGGYGYTF

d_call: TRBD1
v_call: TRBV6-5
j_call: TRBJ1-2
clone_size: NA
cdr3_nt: TGTGCCAGCGTCGGGACAGGACCTCTCTATGGCTACACCTTC
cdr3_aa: CASVGTGPLYGYTF

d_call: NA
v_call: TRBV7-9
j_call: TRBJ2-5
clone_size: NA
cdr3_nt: TGTGCCAGTCAAAACAGGGTCGGGGAGACCCAGTACTTC
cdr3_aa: CASQNRVGETQYF

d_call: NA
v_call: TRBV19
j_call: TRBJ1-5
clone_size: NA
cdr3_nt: TGTGCCAGTAGTAGGACAGATCTTTATAGCAATCAGCCCCAGCATTTT
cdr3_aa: CASSRTDLYSNQPQHF

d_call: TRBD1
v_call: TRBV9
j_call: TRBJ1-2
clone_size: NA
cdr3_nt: TGTGCCAGCAGCCCCACAGGGGGATGGAGCTATGGCTACACCTTC
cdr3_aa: CASSPTGGWSYGYTF

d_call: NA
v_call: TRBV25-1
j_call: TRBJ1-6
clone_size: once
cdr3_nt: TGTGCCAGCAGTGAAATTCAGGGTAATTCACCCCTCCACTTT
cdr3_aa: CASSEIQGNSPLHF

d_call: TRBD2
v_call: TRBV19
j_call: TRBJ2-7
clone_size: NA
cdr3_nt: TGTGCCAGTAGGCGGACTAGATCCTACGAGCAGTACTTC
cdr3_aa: CASRRTRSYEQYF